This entry concerns a single T cell receptor (beta chain). It was RNA transcripts that yielded the amplified TCR beta CDR3 regions. RT-PCR in the first round (using the HTBI primer set) targeted the TCR CDR3. In TCRdb, the multiplex PCR reads were re-called with MiXCR into one record per CDR3 protein. The sample carries hundreds of thousands of distinct CDR3 sequences, just under 15% recorded once. This record comes from a study of T cells in Graves' hyperthyroidism and ophthalmopathy. This receptor was identified in a woman in her 30s with Graves' hyperthyroidism. Sequencing was performed on blood.

The CDR3 nucleotides read TGTGCCAGTACCCGGGCCTTAGCGGGAGGGCCCAATGAGCAGTTCTTC. Translated, it gives CASTRALAGGPNEQFF. The chain uses TRBV19 and TRBJ2-1, with TRBD2 matching over 11 bases. Germline CDR1 LNHDA, CDR2 SQIVND (reference sequence). The J segment lost 6 bases and the V segment lost 7 bases, leaving 11 bases of the junction unmatched. This CDR3 has 16 residues. The whole variable domain, filled in from reference TRBV19 and TRBJ2-1, reads DGGITQSPKYLFRKEGQNVTLSCEQNLNHDAMYWYRQDPGQGLRLIYYSQIVNDFQKGDIAEGYSVSREKKESFPLTVTSAQKNPTAFYLCASTRALAGGPNEQFFGPGTRLTVL.